This T cell receptor (beta chain) originates from a study of identical twins. Overall study results and limits: Modelling approaches yielded underestimates of out-of-frame TCR alpha sharing between monozygotic twins. Within cord blood, abundant beta clonotypes carried fewer insertions, but memory repertoires showed no such trend.

It was template switching that added a universal primer site, and there were unique molecular identifiers on the cDNA. TCRdb reprocessed the 5' RACE reads via MiXCR and lists one record per CDR3 protein. The sample includes about 660,000 distinct CDR3 sequences, roughly 8% of them seen just once. As concerns this clonotype: No antigen is known for it.

V was clipped by 8 bases and J by 7 bases, with 20 bases between them. CDR1 and CDR2 from the germline V gene are MDHEN and SYDVKM. The CDR3 has 14 amino acids. The same sample was also used in a study of yellow fever vaccine responses in identical twins.

The source is a young woman in good health. The gene calls are TRBV28 and TRBJ1-2; tentative D call: TRBD1 (6 bases). The sequenced material came from PBMCs. The CDR3 here is CASGLGGLAGGYTF. CDR3 nucleotide sequence: TGTGCCAGCGGCTTGGGGGGGCTTGCTGGTGGCTACACCTTC.